Listed below are T cell receptor beta chains from one sample, sequenced in a study of T cell changes during pregnancy in multiple sclerosis. Clones were read by immunoSEQ multiplex PCR, and TCRdb kept only the in-frame ones, dropping some. The table includes 36,000 or so clones, more than 70% detected once. Specimen: CD4+ T cells from peripheral blood mononuclear cells, collected in the first trimester of pregnancy. Receptor source: a female donor with multiple sclerosis, enrolled in a pregnancy study. CDR3s include the opening cysteine and the closing phenylalanine or tryptophan. Fields, in order: D gene, J gene, clone size, V gene, CDR3 protein, CDR3 DNA. The D gene is left open where the match is weak. Not all rows give a size; the values are once, few, many and, for expanded clones, a class.

. | TRBJ1-4 | . | TRBV19 | CASSIGQLDNEKLFF | TGTGCCAGTAGTATTGGACAGCTTGATAATGAAAAACTGTTTTTT
. | TRBJ1-1 | . | TRBV5-1 | CASSLAAGRQSTEAFF | TGCGCCAGCAGCTTGGCCGCTGGGCGTCAAAGCACTGAAGCTTTCTTT
. | TRBJ1-3 | . | TRBV7-3 | CASSAGNGRAERNTIYF | TGTGCCAGCAGCGCGGGGAACGGAAGGGCAGAAAGAAACACCATATATTTT
. | TRBJ2-3 | . | TRBV10-1 | CASSDMRENTQYF | TGCGCCAGCAGTGATATGAGGGAGAATACGCAGTATTTT
. | TRBJ2-2 | medium-sized | TRBV6-4 | CASSMTLNTGELFF | TGTGCCAGCAGTATGACTTTGAACACCGGGGAGCTGTTTTTT
. | TRBJ1-5 | . | TRBV7-2 | CASSPQGNHNQPQHF | TGTGCCAGCAGCCCCCAGGGGAATCACAATCAGCCCCAGCATTTT
. | TRBJ1-6 | . | TRBV18 | CASSPRTGESPLHF | TGTGCCAGCTCACCACGCACAGGTGAATCACCCCTCCACTTT
TRBD2 | TRBJ2-3 | . | TRBV29-1 | CSVLLAGRTDTQYF | TGCAGCGTCCTACTAGCGGGGCGCACAGATACGCAGTATTTT
TRBD1 | TRBJ2-7 | . | TRBV5-1 | CASSRDRGVPYEQYF | TGCGCCAGCAGCCGGGACAGAGGAGTCCCCTACGAGCAGTACTTC
TRBD2 | TRBJ2-5 | . | TRBV7-6 | CASSLAGGPEETQYF | TGTGCCAGCAGCTTAGCGGGAGGGCCGGAGGAGACCCAGTACTTC
TRBD1 | TRBJ1-2 | . | TRBV19 | CASSMSGGQGNYGYTF | TGTGCCAGTAGTATGTCTGGCGGACAGGGAAACTATGGCTACACCTTC